The present entry profiles one TCR beta chain with its context. Antigen unknown. Naive CD8 populations comprised CD45RO-negative cells positively selected for CCR7, excluding terminally differentiated effector memory CD45RA+ cells. The data were produced by immunoSEQ multiplex PCR, yet TCRdb's version contains in-frame clones alone and is incomplete. The sample has approximately 600,000 clones, 90% to 95% seen once. This record belongs to a study of shared clonotypes between healthy human individuals. Study outcomes and limitations: It was expected that sequencing depth would affect clonotype sharing among donors. Rarefaction demonstrated incomplete sorted-subset sequencing despite large depth. Researchers sampled only blood; tissue repertoires likely differ.

Trimming removed 1 base at V and 4 bases at J, with 7 bases between. The CDR3 contains 13 residues. In germline, CDR1 is MGHRA, CDR2 YSYEKL. Sequenced input: naive CD8+ T cells sorted from blood. The source of this sequence is a woman aged 25 to 45 in good health. J is TRBJ1-1 and V is TRBV4-1; weak D call: TRBD1 (5 bases). The CDR3 sequence is CASSQVDITEAFF. DNA of the CDR3: TGCGCCAGCAGCCAAGTGGACATCACTGAAGCTTTCTTT.